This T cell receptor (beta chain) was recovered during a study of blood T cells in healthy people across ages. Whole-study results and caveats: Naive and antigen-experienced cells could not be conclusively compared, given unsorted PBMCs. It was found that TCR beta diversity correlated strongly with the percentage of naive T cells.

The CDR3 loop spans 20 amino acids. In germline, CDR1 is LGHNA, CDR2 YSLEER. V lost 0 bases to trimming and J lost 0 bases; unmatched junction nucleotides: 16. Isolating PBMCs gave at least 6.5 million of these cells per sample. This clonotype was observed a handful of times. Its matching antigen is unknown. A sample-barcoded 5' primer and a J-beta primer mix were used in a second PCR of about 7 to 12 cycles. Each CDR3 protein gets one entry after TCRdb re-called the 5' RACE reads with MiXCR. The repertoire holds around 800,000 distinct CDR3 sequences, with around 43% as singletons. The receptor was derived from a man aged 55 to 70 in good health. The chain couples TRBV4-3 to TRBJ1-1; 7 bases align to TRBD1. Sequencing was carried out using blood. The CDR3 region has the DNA TGCGCCAGCAGCCAAGAGGAGGCAGGTGACAGGGCGCCTTTGAACACTGAAGCTTTCTTT. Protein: CASSQEEAGDRAPLNTEAFF.